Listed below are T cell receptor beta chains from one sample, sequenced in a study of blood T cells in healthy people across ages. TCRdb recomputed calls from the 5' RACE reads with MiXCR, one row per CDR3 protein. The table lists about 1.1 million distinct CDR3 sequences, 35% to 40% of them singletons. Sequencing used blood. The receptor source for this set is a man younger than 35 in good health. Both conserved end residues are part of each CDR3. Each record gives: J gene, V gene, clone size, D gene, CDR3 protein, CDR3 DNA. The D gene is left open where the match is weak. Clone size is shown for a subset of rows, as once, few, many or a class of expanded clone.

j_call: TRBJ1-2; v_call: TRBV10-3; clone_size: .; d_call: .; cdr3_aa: CAIRNRAEAPNYGYTF; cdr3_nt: TGTGCCATCAGGAACAGGGCGGAAGCCCCTAACTATGGCTACACCTTC
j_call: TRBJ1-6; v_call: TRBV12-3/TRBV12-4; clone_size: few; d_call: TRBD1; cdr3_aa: CASSLEGANSPLHF; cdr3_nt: TGTGCCAGCAGTTTAGAGGGGGCGAATTCACCCCTCCACTTT
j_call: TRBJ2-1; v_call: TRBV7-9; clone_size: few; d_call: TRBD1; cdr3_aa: CASSPNYPGQGVLYNEQFF; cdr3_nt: TGTGCCAGCAGCCCAAACTACCCGGGACAGGGGGTTCTCTACAATGAGCAGTTCTTC
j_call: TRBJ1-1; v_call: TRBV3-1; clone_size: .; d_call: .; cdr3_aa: CASSKERGVTEAFF; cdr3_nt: TGTGCCAGCAGCAAAGAAAGGGGGGTCACTGAAGCTTTCTTT
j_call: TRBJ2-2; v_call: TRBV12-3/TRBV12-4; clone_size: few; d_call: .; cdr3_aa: CASTEGGELFF; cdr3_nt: TGTGCCAGCACCGAAGGGGGGGAGCTGTTTTTT
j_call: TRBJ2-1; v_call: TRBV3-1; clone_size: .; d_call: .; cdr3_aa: CASSQDPVSTYEQFF; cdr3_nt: TGTGCCAGCAGCCAAGATCCGGTAAGCACCTACGAGCAGTTCTTC
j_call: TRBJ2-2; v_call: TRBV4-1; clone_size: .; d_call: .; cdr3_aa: CASSPRATGQDSNTGELFF; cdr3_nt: TGCGCCAGCAGCCCTCGAGCGACAGGCCAAGATTCGAACACCGGGGAGCTGTTTTTT
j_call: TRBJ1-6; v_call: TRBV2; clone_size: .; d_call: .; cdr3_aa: CASNRGRNSPLHF; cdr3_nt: TGTGCCAGCAATCGGGGGCGGAATTCACCCCTCCACTTT
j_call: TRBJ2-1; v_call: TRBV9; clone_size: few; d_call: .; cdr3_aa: CASSAWGGRNVEQFF; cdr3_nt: TGTGCCAGCAGCGCGTGGGGGGGGCGGAATGTGGAGCAGTTCTTC
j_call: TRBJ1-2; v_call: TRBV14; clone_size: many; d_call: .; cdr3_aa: CASSQDLNFNYGYTF; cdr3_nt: TGTGCCAGCAGCCAAGATCTGAATTTCAACTATGGCTACACCTTC